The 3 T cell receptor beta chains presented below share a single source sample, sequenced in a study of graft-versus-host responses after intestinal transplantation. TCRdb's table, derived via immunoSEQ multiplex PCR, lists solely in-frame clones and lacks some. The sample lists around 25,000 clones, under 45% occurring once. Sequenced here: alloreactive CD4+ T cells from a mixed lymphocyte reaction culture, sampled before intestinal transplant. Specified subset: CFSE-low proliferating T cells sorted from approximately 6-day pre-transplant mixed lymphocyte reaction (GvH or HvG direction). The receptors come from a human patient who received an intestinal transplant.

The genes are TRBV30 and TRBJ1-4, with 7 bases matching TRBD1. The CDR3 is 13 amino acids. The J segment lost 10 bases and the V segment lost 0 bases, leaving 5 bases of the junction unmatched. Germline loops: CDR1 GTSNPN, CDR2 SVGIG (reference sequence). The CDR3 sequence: CAWSVQGVAKLFF. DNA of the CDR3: TGTGCCTGGAGTGTCCAGGGGGTCGCAAAACTGTTTTTT.

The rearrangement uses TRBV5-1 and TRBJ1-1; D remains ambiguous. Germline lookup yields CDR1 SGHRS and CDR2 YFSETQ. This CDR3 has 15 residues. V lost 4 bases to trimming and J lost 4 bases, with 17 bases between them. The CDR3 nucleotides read TGCGCCAGCAGCCCGAGGGAGGGAGGCTTCACTGAAGCTTTCTTT. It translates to CASSPREGGFTEAFF.

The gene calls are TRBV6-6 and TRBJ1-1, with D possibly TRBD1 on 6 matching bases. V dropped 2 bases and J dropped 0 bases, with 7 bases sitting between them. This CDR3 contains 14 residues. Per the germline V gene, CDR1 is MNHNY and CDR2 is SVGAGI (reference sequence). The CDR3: CASSYQGMNTEAFF. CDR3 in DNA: TGTGCCAGCAGTTACCAGGGGATGAACACTGAAGCTTTCTTT.